The present T cell receptor (beta chain) was sequenced within a study of cytomegalovirus exposure and HLA in healthy donors (dated by TCRdb to 2017 to 2019). About the investigation overall: An earlier analysis of around 600 of the donors reported 250 to 350 Gb of sequence data and 117 million unique TCR beta sequences from about 200 million T cells. On average, approximately 250,000 unique TCR beta nucleotide sequences were sequenced per donor among roughly 430 genotyped donors of the cohort, with roughly 18% of those sequences being non-productive. HLA typing covered class I and class II loci at four-digit resolution. Along with the roughly 700-subject first cohort, a separate validation cohort of more than 90 different subjects was used. Typing coverage varied by locus: about 620-630 donors for A, B, C, DRB1 and DQB1; under 550 for DQA1; 600 to 610 for DPA1; more than 450 for DPB1. In an earlier analysis of a few hundred of the donors, high-throughput TCR beta sequencing was used to judge whether each TCR beta V gene segment behaved as functional or pseudogenic. Donor age, sex, ethnicity and CMV serostatus were compiled alongside the repertoire data. A later genetic analysis used genome-wide SNP genotypes for 398 of the 666 donors, treating that subset as a discovery cohort. Of the 300 to 500 genotyped donors, 81% were placed in the genetic ancestry cluster associated with self-reported Caucasian donors. The study used immunosequencing to profile the T cell repertoires of approximately 650 subjects and linked those repertoires to cytomegalovirus serostatus. Because of strong linkage in the cohort, roughly five DR-DQ haplotypes were treated as single units for association and clustering. In a later analysis, previously published TCR beta repertoires from 666 donors were re-analyzed and high-resolution HLA genotyping was added so that TCR occurrence patterns could be studied. All discovery cohort repertoires had been generated on a single sequencing platform. About 310 gigabases of sequencing data and approximately 84 million unique TCR sequences were included in an early release covering under 650 HLA-typed donors. To predict cytomegalovirus infection status, the study brought together high-throughput TCR immunosequencing, statistical association of individual TCRs with disease status, and machine learning. The aim of the study was to test whether cataloging public T cell receptors could identify signatures of past pathogen exposure. The later analysis used no new phenotypic data to find candidate immune exposures, relying instead on TCR beta sequences and their occurrence across donors. Study-level results and caveats: A later analysis found that most CMV-associated TCR beta chains appeared HLA-restricted, with HLA associations seemingly driven largely by CMV exposure. Because HLA typing was missing for some donors at each locus, association tests included only the typed subset. At a false discovery rate of 0.05, a later analysis linked 15,000 to 20,000 TCR beta sequences to specific HLA alleles. The authors suggested that the approach could potentially be generalized to other disease states and immunological phenotypes. A further reported finding was that TCR beta sequences accurately predicted the HLA-A and HLA-B alleles for most subjects in the first cohort. According to a later genetic analysis, donors in an Asian-associated ancestry cluster had fewer N-insertions in productive TCRs than the approximately 630-donor mean. Most TCR sequences were seen in very few donors, while some public TCRs were found in many individuals. The presence/absence analyses assumed that sequencing depth was roughly uniform across donors, and that assumption may not be true. Cytomegalovirus status was reported to be diagnosed by the classifier with high specificity and sensitivity in both the original and validation cohorts. This cohort had only TCR beta chains sequenced, and the lack of alpha or paired-chain data limited which features could be detected. In the study, approximately 160 TCR beta chains were listed as associated with cytomegalovirus. Some IMGT-functional V segments, including TRBV6-2 and TRBV6-3, could not be told apart with the 87-base-pair reads, so those segments were excluded. Correlated functional status among segregating V segments might reflect linkage disequilibrium, but an unknown experimental factor could not be ruled out. Around 16 rarely observed V segments, including chromosome 9 orphons, were excluded from the earlier analysis of about 600 of the donors because counts were too low. In a later analysis, the rate of TCR association differed among HLA loci, with DRB1 alleles having the most associated TCRs and HLA-C alleles having the fewest. When HLA alleles, especially DR and DQ, strongly co-occurred, TCR associations were difficult to assign to individual alleles. A later genetic analysis associated a missense DCLRE1C variant with V-gene and J-gene trimming of TCR beta chains, and an independent cohort replicated the association. According to a later analysis, parvovirus B19, influenza, CMV and Epstein-Barr virus appeared linked to several top co-occurrence clusters. A few of the identified cytomegalovirus-associated TCR beta chains were confirmed in vitro to be specific for cytomegalovirus antigens. The only immune exposure information available for the cohort was CMV serostatus. In a later analysis, HLA-associated TCR beta chains showed more clonal expansion and lower generation probabilities than non-associated chains that were equally common. A cluster of highly shared sequence variants was judged likely to be a technical artifact of the sequencing pipeline. In an earlier analysis of about 550 of the donors, most TCR beta V segments were observed in productive rearrangements about 87% or about 30% of the time, broadly matching IMGT annotations.

This clone has a single count. The antigen it recognizes is unknown. Base-call qualities are not available, and no considerably larger clone is one nucleotide away. The cohort was made up of 500 to 850 healthy bone marrow donors. Cohort members were all nominally healthy when sampled, although unrecorded immune exposures were likely present. The donor tested CMV seronegative, placing the donor among the 300 to 450 seronegative members of the cohort. Every donor gave a peripheral blood sample, and the peripheral blood mononuclear cells from that sample were used for TCR beta sequencing. Genomic DNA was extracted from the blood cell samples with the Qiagen DNeasy Blood Extraction Kit. The receptor library was made with the immunoSEQ multiplex PCR assay. A mixture of 60 forward primers for TCR Vbeta segments and 13 reverse primers for TCR Jbeta segments was used in the multiplex PCR. The CDR3 region of rearranged TCR beta genes was amplified from genomic DNA by a multiplex PCR assay. Amplified TCR beta libraries were sequenced as 87-base-pair reads on the Illumina HiSeq System. The authors' analysis ran thus. Across the 640 or so repertoires, a later analysis counted tens of millions of unique TCR beta chains, around 11 million of which were shared by at least two donors. A nearest-neighbor algorithm error-corrected the raw reads and collapsed the reads into unique sequences, merging closely related sequences to remove PCR and sequencing errors. V, D and J gene segments were assigned by aligning CDR3 sequences to IMGT reference sequences. For a sequence to be retained, a match of at least six nucleotides to both a V gene segment and a J gene segment was required. Rearrangements were called productive when the CDR3 lacked stop codons and stayed in frame with V and J; all others were non-productive. CDR3 was defined according to IMGT convention as the region running from the second conserved V-encoded cysteine to the conserved J-encoded phenylalanine. Sequences without an unambiguous match to a single V gene segment were excluded from the earlier analysis of over 500 of the donors. An earlier analysis of a few hundred of the donors called V segments functional above 56.7% productive rearrangements and segregating when the between-donor standard deviation exceeded 5%. A statistical classification framework was developed to diagnose cytomegalovirus status using the catalog of TCR beta chain sequences. In a later analysis, TCR nucleotide sequences were compared against IMGT/GENE-DB human TR gene sequences so that V and J genes could be assigned. Using the TCRdist pipeline, a later analysis assigned CDR3 sequences along with most-parsimonious VDJ recombination scenarios. In a later analysis, each TCR beta chain was defined by its CDR3 amino acid sequence together with its V-gene family, and reads lacking a unique V-gene family were excluded. In a later analysis, approximately 640 highly shared, low-generation-probability nucleotide sequences were removed to address suspected cross-contamination and a sequencing artifact. In a later analysis, a clonal expansion index for each public chain was calculated from normalized within-repertoire ranks of inferred template counts. In a later analysis, generation probabilities were computed with a VDJ recombination model fitted to out-of-frame rearrangements, and the resulting probabilities were checked against IGoR. Hypergeometric tests were used in a later analysis to score TCR-TCR, TCR-HLA and TCR-CMV co-occurrence, with a repertoire-size bias correction applied to the TCR pairs. A later analysis estimated false discovery rates by permuting HLA or CMV assignments 20 times. In a later analysis, co-occurring TCRs were grouped using DBSCAN, with TCRdist sequence similarity added in when clustering inside HLA-allele-positive subsets. Co-occurrence clustering excluded repertoires with fewer than 30,000 or more than 120,000 public chains, plus five with anomalous nucleotide sharing. Held by TCRdb, this immuneACCESS table contains in-frame sequences only and omits some clones. Under half of the omission traces to an unresolved V gene where checked; the cause of the rest is unknown. That table furnishes V, J and clone size, whereas the DNA furnished D and trimming. In this sample the table shows 250,000 to 350,000 clones, 70% to 90% of which occur a single time. The ten largest clones take up approximately 2% of the sample.

V is trimmed back by 5 bases and J by 6 bases, and the junction contains 4 bases that no gene match accounts for. CDR1 and CDR2 were assigned from the germline V gene as SGHTA and FQGTGA. Its CDR3 holds 13 amino acids, cysteine through phenylalanine. The only DNA kept is the CDR3, 39 bases in frame from the first base. The sequence links TRBV7-3 to TRBJ1-1, with 9 junctional bases fitting TRBD1. This TCR was sampled from a woman aged 18-29 years in good health and CMV-seronegative. The sequencing input was PBMCs. The CDR3 region reads CASSLTGGAEAFF. At the DNA level, the sequence is TGTGCCAGCAGCCTTACAGGGGGCGCTGAAGCTTTCTTT.